This TCR beta chain was recorded in a study of CD8+ T cells in alopecia areata. About this clone: What it binds is not known.

The CDR3 consists of 14 residues. The V and J ends lost 4 bases and 7 bases, in that order; junction bases with no gene match: 5. CDR1 is SGDLS and CDR2 is YYNGEE in the germline V gene. Extracted RNA was reverse transcribed into cDNA, the sequencing template. Repertoires were generated with immunoSEQ multiplex PCR, while TCRdb's copy carries only in-frame clones and drops some. Altogether over 150,000 clones are present, around 60% being singletons, with the ten largest covering roughly 0.67%. Treatment noted: oral pan-JAK inhibitor, 5-10 mg twice daily. The sorting of PBMCs gave CD4+ and CD8+ T cells. General study findings and limits: Sharing of TCR sequences between patients (possibly for HLA-related reasons) was less clear than in mice.

The rearrangement uses TRBV9 and TRBJ2-1; TRBD1 agrees at 10 bases. This material consisted of CD4+ T cells sorted from blood, taken at week 4, from a patient treated with tofacitinib. This clonotype was sampled from a human donor with alopecia areata. The CDR3 spells CASSIRQGANEQFF. The CDR3, as DNA: TGTGCCAGCAGCATTCGACAGGGGGCTAATGAGCAGTTCTTC.